Listed below are T cell receptor beta chains from one sample, sequenced in a study of CD8 T cell repertoires and HIV-1 epitope variants. Assay used: immunoSEQ multiplex PCR; TCRdb lists only in-frame clones, some missing. The sample contains about 5,300 clones, roughly three fifths of which appear only once. The antigens for these receptors are not known. Sequencing used cultured CD8+ T cells derived from PBMCs. The receptors here all came from a male donor with HIV. Both conserved end residues are part of each CDR3. The D gene is left open where the match is weak. Part of the rows lack a size; the others show once, few, many or a class for expanded clones.

>TRBD1|.|TRBV10-1|TRBJ2-7
CASSESTGGQQYF
TGCGCCAGCAGTGAGTCGACAGGGGGCCAGCAGTACTTC
>TRBD2|.|TRBV7-6|TRBJ2-5
CAGSSPSGQETQYF
TGTGCCGGCAGCTCTCCTAGCGGGCAAGAGACCCAGTACTTC
>TRBD2|.|TRBV6-4|TRBJ2-3
CASSDSTSGGADTQYF
TGTGCCAGCAGTGACTCAACTAGCGGGGGGGCAGATACGCAGTATTTT
>.|.|TRBV13|TRBJ1-1
CASSIDRGTEAFF
TGTGCCAGCAGCATCGACAGAGGCACTGAAGCTTTCTTT
>TRBD2|.|TRBV11-3|TRBJ2-1
CASSFRSGSYNEQFF
TGTGCCAGCAGCTTCAGAAGCGGGAGTTACAATGAGCAGTTCTTC
>TRBD1|.|TRBV6-6|TRBJ2-7
CASSYEGTGEIEQYF
TGTGCCAGCAGTTACGAAGGGACAGGGGAGATCGAGCAGTACTTC
>.|once|TRBV19|TRBJ2-5
CASSGKGQETQYF
TGTGCCAGTAGCGGGAAGGGACAAGAGACCCAGTACTTC
>TRBD1|.|TRBV4-1|TRBJ2-3
CASSQEGDRGYTDTQYF
TGCGCCAGCAGCCAAGAGGGGGACAGGGGGTACACAGATACGCAGTATTTT
>.|.|TRBV6-5|TRBJ1-2
CASSYSNPANGYTF
TGTGCCAGCAGTTACTCGAATCCGGCGAATGGCTACACCTTC
>.|.|TRBV7-2|TRBJ2-1
CASRSTRTFSNNEQFF
TGTGCCAGCAGATCTACCCGGACGTTCTCCAACAATGAGCAGTTCTTC
>TRBD1|.|TRBV4-3|TRBJ1-4
CASSQAGGAEEKLFF
TGCGCCAGCAGCCAGGCAGGGGGCGCCGAGGAAAAACTGTTTTTT
>.|.|TRBV5-1|TRBJ1-1
CASIGGETKAFF
TGCGCCAGCATCGGGGGAGAGACAAAAGCTTTCTTT
>.|.|TRBV7-3|TRBJ2-2
CASSLRNTGELFF
TGTGCCAGCAGCTTAAGGAACACCGGGGAGCTGTTTTTT
>.|.|TRBV5-3|TRBJ2-3
CARSLGLIRDTQYF
TGTGCCAGAAGCTTGGGGCTGATCCGGGATACGCAGTATTTT
>TRBD1|.|TRBV9|TRBJ2-7
CASSPWTGGAYEQYF
TGTGCCAGCAGCCCTTGGACAGGGGGCGCTTACGAGCAGTACTTC
>TRBD1|.|TRBV6-5|TRBJ1-5
CASSLDRVGNQPQHF
TGTGCCAGCAGTTTGGACAGGGTCGGCAATCAGCCCCAGCATTTT
>.|.|TRBV6-5|TRBJ1-3
CASSYSQGGSGNTIYF
TGTGCCAGCAGTTACTCACAGGGTGGCTCTGGAAACACCATATATTTT
>TRBD1|few|TRBV11-2|TRBJ2-7
CASSLGDSFYEQYF
TGTGCCAGCAGCTTAGGGGACAGCTTCTACGAGCAGTACTTC
>.|.|TRBV5-5|TRBJ1-2
CASSQPGVFNYGYTF
TGTGCCAGCAGCCAACCGGGGGTCTTTAACTATGGCTACACCTTC
>TRBD1|.|TRBV5-6|TRBJ2-3
CASNSGGFADTQYF
TGTGCCAGCAACTCAGGGGGTTTCGCAGATACGCAGTATTTT
>TRBD2|.|TRBV5-1|TRBJ2-2
CASSPGLAGGAGELFF
TGCGCCAGCAGCCCGGGACTAGCGGGAGGCGCCGGGGAGCTGTTTTTT
>TRBD1|few|TRBV4-3|TRBJ2-6
CASSQTGGSGANVLTF
TGCGCCAGCAGCCAGACAGGGGGCTCTGGGGCCAACGTCCTGACTTTC
>.|.|TRBV9|TRBJ1-2
CASSVEGRAVRNGYTF
TGTGCCAGCAGCGTAGAAGGCAGGGCAGTTCGGAATGGCTACACCTTC
>.|.|TRBV4-3|TRBJ2-3
CASRSDVDRHTDTQYF
TGCGCCAGCAGGTCAGATGTGGACAGACACACAGATACGCAGTATTTT
>.|few|TRBV28|TRBJ1-1
CASSPRQRITEAFF
TGTGCCAGCAGCCCCCGACAGAGGATCACTGAAGCTTTCTTT
>.|few|TRBV11-1|TRBJ2-1
CASSLAGQSYNEQFF
TGTGCCAGCAGCTTAGCCGGACAGAGCTACAATGAGCAGTTCTTC
>.|.|TRBV2|TRBJ1-1
CASSDPRVPLTEDTEAFF
TGTGCCAGCAGTGACCCACGGGTCCCACTAACAGAGGACACTGAAGCTTTCTTT